These 14 T cell receptor beta chains came from one sample sequenced in a study of cytomegalovirus exposure and HLA in healthy donors. Use of 60 Vbeta and 13 Jbeta primers characterized the PCR. The data were produced by immunoSEQ multiplex PCR, yet TCRdb's version contains in-frame clones alone and is incomplete. The sample carries 85,000 to 95,000 clones, around 80% recorded once. Sequencing input: PBMCs. Receptors originate from a man aged 25-45 years in good health and CMV-seropositive.

The V and J genes are TRBV6-6 and TRBJ1-2; 8 bases agree with TRBD1. Losses at the gene ends were 5 bases for V and 4 bases for J; bases not matched to a gene: 9. The CDR3 consists of 15 residues. The germline CDR1 and CDR2 sequences are MNHNY and SVGAGI (reference sequence). The CDR3 coding sequence is TGTGCCAGCAGTCCCCCACCCGACAGGGGCTATGGCTACACCTTC. Translating it yields CASSPPPDRGYGYTF.

The chain employs TRBV7-2 and TRBJ2-5; tentatively, D is TRBD1 (5 bases). V was clipped by 5 bases and J by 4 bases, with 14 bases between them. The germline CDR1 and CDR2 sequences are SGHTA and FQGNSA. The CDR3 contains 14 residues. In DNA, the CDR3 is TGTGCCAGCAGCCCGTCAGGGCTGGGAGAGACCCAGTACTTC. Translation gives CASSPSGLGETQYF.

On this clone: Other DNA sequences in this sample translate to the same CDR3. This rearrangement joins TRBV28 to TRBJ1-5, with 10 bases matching TRBD1. This CDR3 has 14 residues. Germline values: CDR1 MDHEN, CDR2 SYDVKM. V lost 3 bases, J lost 4 bases, and 0 bases stayed unmatched. CDR3 in DNA: TGTGCCAGCAGTTTGGGACAGGGGAATCAGCCCCAGCATTTT. Its translation is CASSLGQGNQPQHF.

This clone was recorded a few times. One junction end does not reproduce the germline sequence, and a read error may be involved. The CDR3 here is CSSTSAYEQYF. The CDR3 DNA follows: TGTTCCAGCACCTCCGCCTACGAGCAGTACTTC. The gene calls are TRBV7-9 and TRBJ2-7; no definite D call. Germline V gene lookup returns CDR1 SEHNR and CDR2 FQNEAQ (reference sequence). This CDR3 region has 11 residues.

This clone was observed a handful of times. V usage is TRBV6-4 and J usage is TRBJ2-3; possibly TRBD1 for D (6 bases). Germline CDR1 is MRHNA and CDR2 is SNTAGT. The CDR3 covers 14 residues. V gave up 0 bases and J gave up 4 bases, with 8 bases separating them. The CDR3 DNA reads TGTGCCAGCAGTGACTCGACAGGAGCAGATACGCAGTATTTT. This translates into CASSDSTGADTQYF.

The genes are TRBV27 and TRBJ2-5; 11 bases map to TRBD2. The CDR3 extends over 16 amino acids. CDR1 and CDR2 from the germline V gene are MNHEY and SMNVEV (reference sequence). V lost 5 bases and J lost 5; bases outside the gene matches: 10. The DNA for the CDR3 is TGTGCCAGCAGTCTGCTAGCGGGAGGCCTCAGGGAGACCCAGTACTTC. As protein: CASSLLAGGLRETQYF.

CDR3 sequence: CASSPPRRTIYF. The CDR3 coding sequence is TGTGCCAGCAGTCCCCCCAGGCGCACCATATATTTT. The V gene is TRBV6-7, the J gene TRBJ1-3; D is unclear. TRBV6-7 is flagged as an ORF with uncertain function. This CDR3 spans 12 amino acids. Trimming shortened V by 5 bases and J by 9 bases, and 11 bases separated the two germline ends.

The chain recombines TRBV30 with TRBJ1-2; weak D call: TRBD1 (6 bases). V was trimmed by 3 bases and J by 2 bases, leaving 16 bases between them. The germline V gene encodes CDR1 GTSNPN and CDR2 SVGIG (reference sequence). The CDR3 loop spans 15 amino acids. CDR3 bases: TGTGCCTGGAGGGAAAGGGGGACTACGAACTATGGCTACACCTTC. Its translation is CAWRERGTTNYGYTF.

The chain joins TRBV7-8 to TRBJ2-2; possible D gene TRBD1, 6 bases. The germline V gene encodes CDR1 SGHVS and CDR2 FQNEAQ. Trimming took off 4 bases at V and 2 bases at J, with 11 bases between the two ends. CDR3 size: 15 residues. CDR3: CASSSRDTNTGELFF. DNA of the CDR3: TGTGCCAGCAGCTCTCGGGACACTAACACCGGGGAGCTGTTTTTT.

This clone was detected only a few times. CDR3 in amino acids: CASSQTSGRETQYF. DNA for the CDR3: TGTGCCAGCAGCCAGACTAGCGGGAGAGAGACCCAGTACTTC. The rearrangement uses TRBV2 and TRBJ2-5; the match to TRBD2 covers 12 bases. This CDR3 comprises 14 residues. Germline V lookup: CDR1 SNHLY, CDR2 FYNNEI. The V segment lost 6 bases and the J segment 4 bases; nucleotides outside the gene matches: 3.

V and J are TRBV28 and TRBJ2-1; 7 bases match TRBD1. Germline CDR1 MDHEN, CDR2 SYDVKM. With V trimmed by 6 bases and J by 0 bases, 5 bases remained unmatched. The CDR3 length is 15 residues. CDR3 loop: CASRGDSLSYNEQFF. The CDR3 DNA sequence: TGTGCCAGCAGGGGGGACAGTCTCTCCTACAATGAGCAGTTCTTC.

The rearrangement joins TRBV28 to TRBJ2-3; a possible D gene is TRBD1 (5 bases). Trimming stripped 7 bases from V and 3 bases from J, with 14 bases between. This CDR3 contains 14 residues. Germline CDR1 MDHEN, CDR2 SYDVKM. In DNA, the CDR3 is TGTGCCAGCACCCCAGTGGGGCGGACAGATACGCAGTATTTT. This encodes CASTPVGRTDTQYF.

The CDR3 DNA sequence: TGTGCCAGTAGGAGGGAGGGGGAACCCTATAATTCACCCCTCCACTTT. Amino acid sequence: CASRREGEPYNSPLHF. V usage is TRBV19 and J usage is TRBJ1-6; D might be TRBD1 (6 bases). The V and J ends lost 6 bases and 2 bases respectively, with 14 bases between them. CDR3 length: 16 amino acids. Germline CDR1 and CDR2: LNHDA and SQIVND (reference sequence).

The V and J genes are TRBV5-1 and TRBJ1-2; 9 bases agree with TRBD1. Germline lookup yields CDR1 SGHRS and CDR2 YFSETQ. The trim removed 4 bases at V and 0 bases at J, leaving 4 bases unmatched. The CDR3 contains 15 residues. The CDR3 DNA follows: TGCGCCAGCAGCCCCGGGGACAGGGCTAACTATGGCTACACCTTC. Translation gives CASSPGDRANYGYTF.